The clone carrying this TCR beta chain was observed a handful of times. Its antigen is unknown. This CDR3 region has 13 residues. J lost 9 bases, V lost 5 bases, and 6 bases had no gene match. One entry per CDR3 protein, called by TCRdb with MiXCR from the 5' RACE reads. The sample carries hundreds of thousands of distinct CDR3 sequences, about a fifth recorded once. The data derive from a study of T cells after yellow fever vaccination. Whole-study results and caveats: It was a weaker secondary response, yet one that peaked faster, at day 5 versus 15. The study noted that FACS-sorted repertoires could contain abundant clonotypes contaminating from the bulk population.

The sample in question was PBMCs, obtained about 20 days after the first yellow fever vaccination. The chain is built from TRBV12-3 or TRBV12-4 and TRBJ2-7; 11 positions agree with TRBD2. The sequence derives from a man aged 18 to 30 who received the YFV17D yellow fever vaccine. For the CDR3, the DNA is TGTGCCAGCAGTCCGCGACTAGCGGGGATGCAGTACTTC. Encoded protein: CASSPRLAGMQYF.